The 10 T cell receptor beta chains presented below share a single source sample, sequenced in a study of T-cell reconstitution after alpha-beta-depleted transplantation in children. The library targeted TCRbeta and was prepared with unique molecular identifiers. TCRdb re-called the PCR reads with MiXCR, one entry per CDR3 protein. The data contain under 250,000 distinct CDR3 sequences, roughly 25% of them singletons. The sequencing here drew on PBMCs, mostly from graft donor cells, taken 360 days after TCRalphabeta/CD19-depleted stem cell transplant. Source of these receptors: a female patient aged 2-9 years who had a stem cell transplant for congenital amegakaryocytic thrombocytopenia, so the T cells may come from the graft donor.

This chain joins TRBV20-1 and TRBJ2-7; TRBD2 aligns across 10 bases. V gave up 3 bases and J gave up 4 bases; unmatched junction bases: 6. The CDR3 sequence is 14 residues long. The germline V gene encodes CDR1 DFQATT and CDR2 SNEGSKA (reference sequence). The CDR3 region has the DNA TGCAGTGCTAGGGGTGGACTAGCGGAGTACGAGCAGTACTTC. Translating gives CSARGGLAEYEQYF.

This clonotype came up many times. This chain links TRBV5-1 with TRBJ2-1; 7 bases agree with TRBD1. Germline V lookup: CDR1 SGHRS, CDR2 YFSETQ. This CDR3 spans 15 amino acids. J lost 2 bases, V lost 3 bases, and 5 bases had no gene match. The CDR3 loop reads CASSYSGGPYNEQFF. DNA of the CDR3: TGCGCCAGCAGCTATTCAGGGGGACCCTACAATGAGCAGTTCTTC.

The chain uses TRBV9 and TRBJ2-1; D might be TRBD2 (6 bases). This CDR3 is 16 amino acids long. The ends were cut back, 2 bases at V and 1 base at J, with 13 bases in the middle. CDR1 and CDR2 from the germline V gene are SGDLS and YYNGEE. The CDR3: CASSVGLGASYNEQFF. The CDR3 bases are TGTGCCAGCAGCGTGGGACTTGGGGCATCCTACAATGAGCAGTTCTTC.

This chain's CDR3 is CSVEPLAAASTDTQYF. The CDR3 DNA reads as TGCAGCGTTGAACCTCTAGCGGCTGCTAGCACAGATACGCAGTATTTT. The chain joins TRBV29-1 to TRBJ2-3; 7 bases match TRBD2. The CDR3 is made up of 16 amino acids. Germline V lookup: CDR1 SQVTM, CDR2 ANQGSEA. V trimming: 2 bases; J trimming: 0 bases; junction bases outside the gene matches: 8.

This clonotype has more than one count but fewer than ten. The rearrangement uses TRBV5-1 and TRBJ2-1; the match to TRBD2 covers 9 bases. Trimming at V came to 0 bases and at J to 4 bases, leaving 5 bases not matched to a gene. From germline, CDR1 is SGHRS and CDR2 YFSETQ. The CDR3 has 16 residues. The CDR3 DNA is TGCGCCAGCAGCTTGGGTAGCGGGGGCGGTTACAATGAGCAGTTCTTC. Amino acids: CASSLGSGGGYNEQFF. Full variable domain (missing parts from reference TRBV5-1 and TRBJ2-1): KAGVTQTPRYLIKTRGQQVTLSCSPISGHRSVSWYQQTPGQGLQFLFEYFSETQRNKGNFPGRFSGRQFSNSRSEMNVSTLELGDSALYLCASSLGSGGGYNEQFFGPGTRLTVL.

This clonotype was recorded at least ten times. The CDR3 DNA reads TGTGCCACCAGCCCATGGCCAGGTAACAATGAGCAGTTCTTC. Translated, it gives CATSPWPGNNEQFF. The chain links TRBV15 to TRBJ2-1, with no clear D. The CDR3 has 14 residues. Trimming stripped 5 bases from V and 5 bases from J, with 13 bases between. CDR1 LNHNV and CDR2 YYDKDF come from the germline V gene (reference sequence).

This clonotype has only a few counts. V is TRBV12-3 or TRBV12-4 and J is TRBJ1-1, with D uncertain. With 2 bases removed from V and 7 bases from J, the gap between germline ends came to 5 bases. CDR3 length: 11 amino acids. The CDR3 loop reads CASSLLSEAFF. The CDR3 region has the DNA TGTGCCAGCAGTTTACTGAGTGAAGCTTTCTTT.

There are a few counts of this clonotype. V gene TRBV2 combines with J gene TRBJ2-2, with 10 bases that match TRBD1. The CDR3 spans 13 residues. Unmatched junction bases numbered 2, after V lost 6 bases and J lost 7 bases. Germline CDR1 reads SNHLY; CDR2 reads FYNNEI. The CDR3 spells CASRGQGNGELFF. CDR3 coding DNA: TGTGCCAGCAGGGGACAGGGGAACGGGGAGCTGTTTTTT.

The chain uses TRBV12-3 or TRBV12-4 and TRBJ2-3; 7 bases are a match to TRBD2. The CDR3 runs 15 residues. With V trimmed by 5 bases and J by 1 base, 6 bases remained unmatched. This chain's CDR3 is CASSHVTSRTDTQYF. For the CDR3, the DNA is TGTGCCAGCAGTCATGTGACTAGCCGCACAGATACGCAGTATTTT.

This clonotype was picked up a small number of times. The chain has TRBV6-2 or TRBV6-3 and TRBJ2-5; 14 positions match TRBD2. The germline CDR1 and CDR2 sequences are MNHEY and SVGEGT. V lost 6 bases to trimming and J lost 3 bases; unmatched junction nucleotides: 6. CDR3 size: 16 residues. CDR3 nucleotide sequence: TGTGCCAGCAGGCCGACTAGCGGGAGGGACGAAGAGACCCAGTACTTC. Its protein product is CASRPTSGRDEETQYF.